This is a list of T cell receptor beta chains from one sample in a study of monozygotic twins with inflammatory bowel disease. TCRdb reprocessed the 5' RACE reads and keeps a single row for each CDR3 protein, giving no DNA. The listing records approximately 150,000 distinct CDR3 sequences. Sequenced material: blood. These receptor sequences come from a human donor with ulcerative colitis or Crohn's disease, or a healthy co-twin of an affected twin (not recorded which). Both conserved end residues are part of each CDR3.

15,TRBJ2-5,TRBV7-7,CASSLDRLAGGAQYF
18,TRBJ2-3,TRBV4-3,CASSQERMGGDSTDTQYF
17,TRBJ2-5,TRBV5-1,CASSKAGLAGSKETQYF
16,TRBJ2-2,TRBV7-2,CASSLELAVRTGELFF
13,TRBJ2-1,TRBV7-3,CASSRGGHNEQFF
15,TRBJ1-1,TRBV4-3,CASSQGRQGISEAFF
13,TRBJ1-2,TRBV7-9,CASPLSGGYGYTF
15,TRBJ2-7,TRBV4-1,CASSLTEGQFYEQYF
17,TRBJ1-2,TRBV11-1,CASRRGTGDGSIYGYTF
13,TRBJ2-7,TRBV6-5,CASSYSTTYEQYF
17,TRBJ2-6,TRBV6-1,CASTERGVFSGANVLTF
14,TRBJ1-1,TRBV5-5,CASSLLQGGTEAFF
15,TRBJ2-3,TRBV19,CASSPGTPNDDTQYF